The rows below give T cell receptor beta chains drawn from one sample of a study of cytomegalovirus exposure and HLA in healthy donors. The data were produced by immunoSEQ multiplex PCR, yet TCRdb's version contains in-frame clones alone and is incomplete. The data show 130,000 to 150,000 clones, with over 60% seen just once and 2.5% to 3.5% held by the top ten. The sample was PBMCs. These receptors all come from a man in his forties in good health and CMV-seropositive. CDR3s include the opening cysteine and the closing phenylalanine or tryptophan. A D gene is named only where the DNA matches it firmly. Clone size appears in some rows only: once, few, many, or a class for an expanded clone.

V gene: TRBV7-8; clone size: NA; D gene: NA; J gene: TRBJ2-5; CDR3 protein: CASSLRRAVQETQYF; CDR3 DNA: TGTGCCAGCAGCTTAAGAAGAGCGGTCCAAGAGACCCAGTACTTC
V gene: TRBV7-2; clone size: NA; D gene: TRBD1; J gene: TRBJ2-7; CDR3 protein: CASSRGGQGGKIYEQYF; CDR3 DNA: TGTGCCAGCAGCCGCGGGGGACAGGGGGGGAAGATCTACGAGCAGTACTTC
V gene: TRBV29-1; clone size: NA; D gene: NA; J gene: TRBJ1-5; CDR3 protein: CSVIGESNQPQHF; CDR3 DNA: TGCAGCGTTATCGGGGAGAGCAATCAGCCCCAGCATTTT
V gene: TRBV7-8; clone size: once; D gene: NA; J gene: TRBJ2-7; CDR3 protein: CASSLTWSGSSYEQYF; CDR3 DNA: TGTGCCAGCAGCTTAACTTGGAGTGGGAGCTCCTACGAGCAGTACTTC
V gene: TRBV18; clone size: NA; D gene: NA; J gene: TRBJ1-1; CDR3 protein: CASSLVGVRADTEAFF; CDR3 DNA: TGTGCCAGCTCCCTTGTTGGGGTGAGGGCGGACACTGAAGCTTTCTTT
V gene: TRBV6-5; clone size: NA; D gene: NA; J gene: TRBJ2-7; CDR3 protein: CASSIGLSSYEQYF; CDR3 DNA: TGTGCCAGCAGCATAGGACTGAGCTCCTACGAGCAGTACTTC
V gene: TRBV9; clone size: NA; D gene: NA; J gene: TRBJ1-3; CDR3 protein: CASSVEYSSLYGNTIYF; CDR3 DNA: TGTGCCAGCAGCGTAGAATACAGCTCTCTTTACGGAAACACCATATATTTT
V gene: TRBV27; clone size: NA; D gene: NA; J gene: TRBJ2-2; CDR3 protein: CASSLSAGAGGELFF; CDR3 DNA: TGTGCCAGCAGTTTATCAGCAGGGGCGGGCGGGGAGCTGTTTTTT
V gene: TRBV7-3; clone size: once; D gene: NA; J gene: TRBJ2-5; CDR3 protein: CASSLTAGRGPQETQYF; CDR3 DNA: TGTGCCAGCAGCTTAACGGCTGGAAGGGGCCCTCAAGAGACCCAGTACTTC
V gene: TRBV5-4; clone size: once; D gene: NA; J gene: TRBJ2-7; CDR3 protein: CASSAAGTLSYEQYF; CDR3 DNA: TGTGCCAGCAGCGCGGCCGGGACACTCTCCTACGAGCAGTACTTC
V gene: TRBV5-4; clone size: NA; D gene: NA; J gene: TRBJ2-3; CDR3 protein: CASSTPPGTRVSTDTQYF; CDR3 DNA: TGTGCCAGCAGCACCCCCCCCGGGACAAGGGTTAGCACAGATACGCAGTATTTT
V gene: TRBV7-9; clone size: NA; D gene: NA; J gene: TRBJ2-5; CDR3 protein: CSSSFPSPETQYF; CDR3 DNA: TGTTCCAGCAGCTTTCCTAGCCCAGAGACCCAGTACTTC
V gene: TRBV18; clone size: NA; D gene: NA; J gene: TRBJ1-1; CDR3 protein: CASSPQGDTEAFF; CDR3 DNA: TGTGCCAGCTCACCACAGGGGGACACTGAAGCTTTCTTT
V gene: TRBV11-2; clone size: NA; D gene: NA; J gene: TRBJ1-2; CDR3 protein: CASSTQGFTYGYTF; CDR3 DNA: TGTGCCAGCAGCACACAGGGATTCACCTATGGCTACACCTTC